Below are 21 T cell receptor beta chains sequenced from a single sample in a study of blood T cells in healthy people across ages. A second PCR, run for roughly 6 to 11 cycles, used a sample-barcoded 5' primer plus a J-beta primer mix. TCRdb reanalysed the 5' RACE reads using MiXCR and keeps one entry per CDR3 protein. This table has about 780,000 distinct CDR3 sequences, more than 25% appearing once. This sample also appeared in a second study, on T cells of mothers and their children.

Sequencing was carried out using blood. These receptors originate from a boy aged 5-17 years in good health.

This clonotype was detected a few times. This chain links TRBV7-9 with TRBJ1-2; D not resolved. Germline assignment: CDR1 SEHNR and CDR2 FQNEAQ (reference sequence). The CDR3 has 16 residues. The germline V and J ends were trimmed by 1 base and 4 bases, with 16 bases remaining between them. The CDR3 nucleotides read TGTGCCAGCAGCTTAGGTGCGGAGACCTTTATCTATGGCTACACCTTC. Protein sequence: CASSLGAETFIYGYTF.

Regarding this clonotype: A junction boundary mismatches the germline segment, possibly from a read error. The gene calls are TRBV5-1 and TRBJ2-3; 16 nucleotides align to TRBD2. Germline V gene lookup returns CDR1 SGHRS and CDR2 YFSETQ. CDR3 length: 16 residues. The CDR3 protein is CASSRGLAGGRDTQYF. As DNA, the CDR3 is TGCGCCAGCAGCAGGGGACTAGCGGGGGGGCGAGATACGCAGTACTTT.

Turning to this clonotype: The junction does not match germline at one end; this may be a read error. The CDR3 sequence is CVSSLVGVGEPQHF. The CDR3 DNA reads as TGTGTCAGCAGTTTGGTGGGGGTAGGGGAGCCCCAGCATTTT. V gene TRBV12-3 or TRBV12-4 combines with J gene TRBJ1-5; D perhaps matches TRBD1 (5 bases). The CDR3 extends over 14 amino acids.

This chain's CDR3 is CASSQDRTPTQYF. CDR3 DNA: TGTGCCAGCAGCCAGGACAGGACCCCGACCCAGTACTTC. The rearrangement uses TRBV6-1 and TRBJ2-1; 7 bases line up with TRBD1. The J call is doubtful: the DNA matches TRBJ2-5 better. This CDR3 contains 13 residues. Per germline, CDR1 MNHNS and CDR2 SASEGT.

In DNA form, the CDR3 reads TGTGCCAGCAGTTATAGTCGGGACAGCCTTGGAGAGACCCAGTACTTC. Translated: CASSYSRDSLGETQYF. The rearrangement uses TRBV6-6 and TRBJ2-5, with 7 bases lining up with TRBD1. With V trimmed by 3 bases and J by 4 bases, 11 bases remained unmatched. The germline V gene has CDR1 MNHNY and CDR2 SVGAGI (reference sequence). The CDR3 is 16 residues long.

The chain employs TRBV4-2 and TRBJ2-7; no clear D gene. This CDR3 is built from 16 residues. Germline assignment: CDR1 LGHNA and CDR2 YNFKEQ. V was pared by 0 bases and J by 4 bases, with 16 bases between. The CDR3 is CASSQDKYPYMYEQYF. The CDR3 DNA sequence: TGTGCCAGCAGCCAAGACAAATACCCGTATATGTACGAGCAGTACTTC.

V usage is TRBV5-1 and J usage is TRBJ1-1; D is unresolved. CDR3 length equals 16 residues. Germline V gives CDR1 SGHRS, CDR2 YFSETQ. V lost 2 bases to trimming and J lost 1 base, with 15 bases between them. The CDR3: CASSFLNSGENTEAFF. DNA for the CDR3: TGCGCCAGCAGCTTCCTGAACAGTGGCGAGAACACTGAAGCTTTCTTT.

This clonotype was counted once. The V gene is TRBV5-5, the J gene TRBJ1-2; 9 nucleotides match TRBD1. V was clipped by 1 base and J by 4 bases; unmatched bases: 8. The CDR3 totals 16 residues. Germline CDR1 reads SGHKS; CDR2 reads YYEKEE (reference sequence). CDR3 loop: CASSLSLGQGSYGYTF. In DNA, the CDR3 is TGTGCCAGCAGCTTGTCCCTGGGACAGGGATCCTATGGCTACACCTTC.

The chain carries TRBV30 and TRBJ1-4; D remains unclear. Germline CDR1 reads GTSNPN; CDR2 reads SVGIG (reference sequence). This CDR3 has 13 residues. Trimming removed 0 bases at V and 3 bases at J, with 5 bases between. The CDR3 region has the DNA TGTGCCTGGAGTGTAATTTCTAATGAAAAACTGTTTTTT. Its translation: CAWSVISNEKLFF.

In its sample, this clonotype was seen many times. V and J are TRBV20-1 and TRBJ2-4, with 8 bases that match TRBD1. Germline values: CDR1 DFQATT, CDR2 SNEGSKA (reference sequence). V shed 5 bases and J 9 bases; nucleotides not matched to a gene: 6. The CDR3 sequence is 12 residues long. In DNA form, the CDR3 reads TGCAGTGCTTCCGGACAGGGCGGCATTCAGTACTTC. This gives the protein CSASGQGGIQYF.

This clonotype was detected only a few times. The chain employs TRBV5-1 and TRBJ2-5; 9 positions match TRBD2. The J call may be wrong; the DNA end is better matched by TRBJ2-1. Looked up from germline, CDR1 is SGHRS and CDR2 is YFSETQ. The CDR3 extends over 16 amino acids. In nucleotides, the CDR3 is TGCGCCAGCAGCTTGGTGTCGCTAGCGGGGTACAATGAGCAGTTCTTC. Encoded protein: CASSLVSLAGYNEQFF.

This chain uses TRBV9 with TRBJ2-5, with TRBD1 as a possible D gene (6 bases). The CDR3 totals 15 residues. Germline CDR1 reads SGDLS; CDR2 reads YYNGEE. V dropped 0 bases and J dropped 1 base, with 10 bases sitting between them. The CDR3 DNA reads TGTGCCAGCAGCGTAGAGGGCAGGGGCCAAGAGACCCAGTACTTC. It yields the protein CASSVEGRGQETQYF. Complete variable domain (other parts from reference TRBV9 and TRBJ2-5): DSGVTQTPKHLITATGQRVTLRCSPRSGDLSVYWYQQSLDQGLQFLIQYYNGEERAKGNILERFSAQQFPDLHSELNLSSLELGDSALYFCASSVEGRGQETQYFGPGTRLLVL.

With regard to this clonotype: An end of the junction does not agree with germline; a read error may underlie this. This sequence joins TRBV5-1 and TRBJ1-4; D remains ambiguous. The CDR3 length is 14 residues. Germline loops: CDR1 SGHRS, CDR2 YFSETQ. The chain's CDR3 is CAGSVGGANEKLFF. As DNA, the CDR3 is TGCGCCGGCAGCGTCGGCGGTGCTAATGAAAAACTGTTTTTT.

This clonotype has a handful of counts. The V and J genes are TRBV12-3 or TRBV12-4 and TRBJ2-7; the match to TRBD2 covers 14 bases. The CDR3 has 15 residues. The ends lost 4 bases at V and 7 bases at J; junction bases unmatched: 6. In DNA form, the CDR3 reads TGTGCCAGCAGTTCGACTAGCGGGGGGGCCGTTGAGCAGTACTTC. Translating gives CASSSTSGGAVEQYF.

The CDR3 reads CASSLYGRVVGYTF. The CDR3 coding sequence is TGCGCCAGCAGCTTGTATGGCAGGGTGGTCGGCTACACCTTC. J is TRBJ1-2 and V is TRBV5-1, with TRBD1 as a possible D gene (5 bases). Trimming removed 1 base from V and 8 bases from J, with 15 bases in between. The CDR3 spans 14 residues. Germline CDR1 is SGHRS and CDR2 is YFSETQ.

This clonotype was recorded at least ten times. The chain joins TRBV12-3 or TRBV12-4 to TRBJ2-7; D gene ambiguous. Trimming removed 3 bases at V and 0 bases at J, with 3 bases between. This CDR3 comprises 12 residues. Here the CDR3 reads CASSFTSYEQYF. For the CDR3, the DNA is TGTGCCAGCAGTTTCACCTCCTACGAGCAGTACTTC.

The chain is built from TRBV5-1 and TRBJ2-3; D gene uncertain. The CDR3 has 15 amino acids. Germline V CDR1 and CDR2: SGHRS, YFSETQ. Trimming removed 0 bases at V and 2 bases at J, with 10 bases between. The CDR3 coding sequence is TGCGCCAGCAGCTTGGAGGAACGGGTCACAGATACGCAGTATTTT. Residues: CASSLEERVTDTQYF.

The table lists this clonotype with a few counts. This chain uses TRBV5-1 with TRBJ2-7; D may be TRBD1 (5 bases). CDR1 is SGHRS and CDR2 is YFSETQ in the germline V gene. The CDR3 contains 15 residues. The ends were cut back, 4 bases at V and 1 base at J, with 15 bases in the middle. The CDR3, as DNA: TGCGCCAGCAGCCTGGGTGCCGACAGATCCTACGAGCAGTACTTC. It encodes CASSLGADRSYEQYF.

The gene calls are TRBV5-1 and TRBJ2-3; 9 positions agree with TRBD1. This CDR3 comprises 16 residues. In germline, CDR1 is SGHRS, CDR2 YFSETQ. V trimming: 6 bases; J trimming: 1 base; junction bases outside the gene matches: 9. Written as DNA, the CDR3 is TGCGCCAGCAAACAGGGGGCCAGCACTGGCACAGATACGCAGTATTTT. It codes for CASKQGASTGTDTQYF.

This chain connects TRBV15 to TRBJ2-4; a weak D match, TRBD2 (7 bases). Trimming took 0 bases from V and 2 from J, leaving 14 bases between them. The germline V gene has CDR1 LNHNV and CDR2 YYDKDF (reference sequence). The CDR3 spans 17 residues. The CDR3 spells CATSREGAGATKNIQYF. In DNA form, the CDR3 reads TGTGCCACCAGCAGAGAAGGGGCGGGGGCGACCAAAAACATTCAGTACTTC.

V and J are TRBV12-3 or TRBV12-4 and TRBJ2-7, with a possible D match to TRBD1 (5 bases). The CDR3 has 15 amino acids. Trimming cost V 3 bases and J 2 bases, with 14 bases left between them. The CDR3 region is CASSFAGIRAYEQYF. In DNA, the CDR3 is TGTGCCAGCAGTTTCGCAGGGATCAGAGCCTACGAGCAGTACTTC.